A single sample gave rise to the 4 T cell receptor beta chains below, sequenced in a study of CD8 T cells in Susac syndrome. cDNA came from about 0.51 to 1 ug RNA primed by random hexamers. TCRdb reprocessed the immunoSEQ multiplex PCR reads with MiXCR, giving one entry per CDR3 protein. The sample lists tens of thousands of distinct CDR3 sequences, 85% to 95% seen once, with 0.2% to 0.3% in the top ten. The sample taken for sequencing was CD8+ T cells from PBMCs. The receptors were gathered from a human donor in good health.

The chain recombines TRBV6-6 with TRBJ2-5; 8 positions agree with TRBD2. The CDR3 runs to 12 residues. From germline, CDR1 is MNHNY and CDR2 SVGAGI (reference sequence). J was trimmed by 5 bases and V by 7 bases; bases with no gene match: 3. CDR3 nucleotides: TGTGCCAGCACGGGACTAGGCGAGACCCAGTACTTC. Its translation: CASTGLGETQYF.

The rearrangement uses TRBV20-1 and TRBJ2-1; TRBD1 might be the D (5 bases). The CDR3 is 14 residues long. Looked up from germline, CDR1 is DFQATT and CDR2 is SNEGSKA (reference sequence). The V and J ends lost 5 bases and 5 bases respectively, with 16 bases between them. CDR3 residues: CSADKSTGNNEQFF. In DNA form, the CDR3 reads TGCAGTGCTGATAAAAGTACAGGCAACAATGAGCAGTTCTTC.

The chain combines TRBV29-1 with TRBJ1-3; D is uncertain. CDR1 SQVTM and CDR2 ANQGSEA come from the germline V gene. V lost 7 bases and J 7 bases, leaving 17 bases between the germline ends. This CDR3 region has 13 residues. CDR3 residues: CSAEPFGVNTIYF. The CDR3 nucleotides are TGCAGCGCCGAGCCTTTCGGGGTCAACACCATATATTTT. Full variable domain (rest looked up from reference TRBV29-1 and TRBJ1-3): SAVISQKPSRDICQRGTSLTIQCQVDSQVTMMFWYRQQPGQSLTLIATANQGSEATYESGFVIDKFPISRPNLTFSTLTVSNMSPEDSSIYLCSAEPFGVNTIYFGEGSWLTVV.

The chain recombines TRBV29-1 with TRBJ2-1; D not certain. Trimming shortened V by 0 bases and J by 1 base, and 19 bases separated the two germline ends. Germline V gene data show CDR1 as SQVTM and CDR2 as ANQGSEA. This CDR3 is built from 18 residues. CDR3 nucleotides: TGCAGCGTTGAAGATTCAAAACAGAATAAACAGTCCTACAATGAGCAGTTCTTC. It is translated as CSVEDSKQNKQSYNEQFF.